The next 22 T cell receptor beta chains were all read from a single sample in a study of cytomegalovirus exposure and HLA in healthy donors (dated by TCRdb to about 2017). Preparation of the library involved the immunoSEQ multiplex PCR assay. A mixture of 60 forward primers for TCR Vbeta segments and 13 reverse primers for TCR Jbeta segments was used in the multiplex PCR. The table comes from immuneACCESS by way of TCRdb, which keeps in-frame sequences with V and J called. Part of the clones is missing from these tables; in studies checked, under half for an unresolved V gene and the rest for unknown reasons. Counted in this sample were about 82,000 clones; about 90% of them appeared once. The ten largest account for 2.3% of the sample. The sample taken for sequencing was PBMCs. The source is a man younger than 35 in good health and CMV-seronegative.

This clone was picked up one time. This rearrangement joins TRBV7-2 to TRBJ2-3; 14 positions agree with TRBD2. The CDR3 consists of 16 residues. The V gene end was trimmed by 4 bases and the J gene end by 5 bases; junction bases not matched to a gene: 5. Looked up from germline, CDR1 is SGHTA and CDR2 is FQGNSA. The CDR3 DNA follows: TGTGCCAGCAGCTCGAGACTAGCGGGAGGGCAAGATACGCAGTATTTT. This codes for CASSSRLAGGQDTQYF. The whole variable domain, remainder taken from reference TRBV7-2 and TRBJ2-3, is GAGVSQSPSNKVTEKGKDVELRCDPISGHTALYWYRQSLGQGLEFLIYFQGNSAPDKSGLPSDRFSAERTGGSVSTLTIQRTQQEDSAVYLCASSSRLAGGQDTQYFGPGTRLTVL.

This clone occurred a few times. The V call is TRBV5-8, the J call TRBJ1-2; D unclear. Germline V gene data show CDR1 as SGHTS and CDR2 as YDEGEE. The CDR3 totals 17 residues. Trimming removed 1 base from V and 6 bases from J, with 22 bases in between. The CDR3 coding sequence is TGTGCCAGCAGCTTGTCTTCCCCATACACAGATTTCGATGGCTACACCTTC. It is translated as CASSLSSPYTDFDGYTF.

V gene TRBV9 combines with J gene TRBJ2-1, with D tentatively TRBD2 (5 bases). There are 12 residues in the CDR3. Trimming took off 0 bases at V and 9 bases at J, with 7 bases between the two ends. Germline V gene data show CDR1 as SGDLS and CDR2 as YYNGEE. The CDR3 DNA reads as TGTGCCAGCAGCGTAGAACTAGGTGAGCAGTTCTTC. Amino acid sequence: CASSVELGEQFF.

The J gene is TRBJ2-5, the V gene TRBV4-2, with 8 bases that match TRBD2. CDR1 and CDR2 from the germline V gene are LGHNA and YNFKEQ. Trimming took 4 bases from V and 4 from J; bases not matched to a gene: 8. The CDR3 sequence is 15 residues long. CDR3: CASSRASGSRETQYF. The CDR3 DNA reads as TGTGCCAGCAGCCGAGCGAGCGGGAGTCGAGAGACCCAGTACTTC.

The CDR3 nucleotides read TGTGCCAGCAGTGTCAACAGGGGTGCGGCAGATACGCAGTATTTT. This gives the protein CASSVNRGAADTQYF. V is TRBV25-1 and J is TRBJ2-3; 7 bases map to TRBD1. The trim removed 4 bases at V and 4 bases at J, leaving 8 bases unmatched. The V gene's germline CDR1 is MGHDK and CDR2 SYGVNS. The CDR3 contains 15 residues. The entire variable domain, with the rest obtained from reference TRBV25-1 and TRBJ2-3, is as follows: EADIYQTPRYLVIGTGKKITLECSQTMGHDKMYWYQQDPGMELHLIHYSYGVNSTEKGDLSSESTVSRIRTEHFPLTLESARPSHTSQYLCASSVNRGAADTQYFGPGTRLTVL.

The chain joins TRBV19 to TRBJ2-2; the D gene is possibly TRBD2 (7 bases). The CDR3 runs to 14 residues. V shed 9 bases and J shed 5 bases, with 16 bases lying between them. Germline-derived CDR1 and CDR2 are LNHDA and SQIVND (reference sequence). CDR3 amino acids: CASVGGLGTGELFF. CDR3 DNA: TGTGCCAGCGTCGGGGGGCTAGGGACCGGGGAGCTGTTTTTT. Full variable domain (outside the CDR3, taken from reference TRBV19 and TRBJ2-2): DGGITQSPKYLFRKEGQNVTLSCEQNLNHDAMYWYRQDPGQGLRLIYYSQIVNDFQKGDIAEGYSVSREKKESFPLTVTSAQKNPTAFYLCASVGGLGTGELFFGEGSRLTVL.

For this clone: One end of the junction is discordant with germline, which a read error may explain. This rearrangement joins TRBV30 to TRBJ2-7; weak D call: TRBD2 (5 bases). This CDR3 region has 15 residues. Germline assignment: CDR1 GTSNPN and CDR2 SVGIG (reference sequence). The CDR3 coding sequence is TGTGCCTGGAGTGGTGGTGGCGGGCTGGCCTACGGGCAGTACTTC. It codes for CAWSGGGGLAYGQYF.

The gene calls are TRBV30 and TRBJ1-5, with a tentative D call TRBD1 (5 bases). V dropped 3 bases and J dropped 6 bases, with 12 bases sitting between them. The length of the CDR3 is 13 residues. Germline CDR1 GTSNPN, CDR2 SVGIG (reference sequence). In DNA form, the CDR3 reads TGTGCCTGGAGCCCCGGGGGGGGTCAGCCCCAGCATTTT. Its translation: CAWSPGGGQPQHF.

This chain links TRBV9 with TRBJ2-3; D not certain. The CDR3 spans 12 residues. With 2 bases removed from V and 6 bases from J, the gap between germline ends came to 7 bases. The germline V gene encodes CDR1 SGDLS and CDR2 YYNGEE. The CDR3 nucleotides are TGTGCCAGCAGCGTGAATCGGGATACGCAGTATTTT. This translates into CASSVNRDTQYF.

V usage is TRBV6-1 and J usage is TRBJ2-7, with a weak D call TRBD1 (6 bases). There are 13 residues in the CDR3. Germline values: CDR1 MNHNS, CDR2 SASEGT. The germline V and J ends were trimmed by 6 bases and 1 base, with 10 bases remaining between them. The CDR3 DNA follows: TGTGCCAGCAGCAGGGGCGGTTCCTACGAGCAGTACTTC. Amino acids: CASSRGGSYEQYF.

The chain has TRBV4-3 and TRBJ2-1, with D tentatively TRBD1 (5 bases). The ends were cut back, 0 bases at V and 7 bases at J, with 10 bases in the middle. The CDR3 consists of 14 residues. The V gene's germline CDR1 is LGHNA and CDR2 YSLEER. The CDR3, as DNA: TGCGCCAGCAGCCAAGAGCAGGGTGCAAATGAGCAGTTCTTC. It specifies CASSQEQGANEQFF.

This rearrangement joins TRBV28 to TRBJ2-3, with TRBD2 identical over 8 bases. The germline CDR1 and CDR2 sequences are MDHEN and SYDVKM. The CDR3 has 17 residues. Unmatched junction bases numbered 12, after V lost 7 bases and J lost 0 bases. DNA of the CDR3: TGTGCCAGCAAGACGGGGGGGAGCCAACCTAGCACAGATACGCAGTATTTT. As protein: CASKTGGSQPSTDTQYF. Full variable domain (rest looked up from reference TRBV28 and TRBJ2-3): DVKVTQSSRYLVKRTGEKVFLECVQDMDHENMFWYRQDPGLGLRLIYFSYDVKMKEKGDIPEGYSVSREKKERFSLILESASTNQTSMYLCASKTGGSQPSTDTQYFGPGTRLTVL.

The chain combines TRBV28 with TRBJ1-2; 8 bases agree with TRBD1. V gave up 2 bases and J gave up 10 bases; unmatched junction bases: 3. Looked up from germline, CDR1 is MDHEN and CDR2 is SYDVKM. The CDR3 has 12 residues. As DNA, the CDR3 is TGTGCCAGCAGTTTAGGGGACAGGTTCTACACCTTC. Amino acids: CASSLGDRFYTF.

The chain couples TRBV6-5 to TRBJ1-2, with D perhaps matching TRBD1 (5 bases). The CDR3 is 13 residues long. Looked up from germline, CDR1 is MNHEY and CDR2 is SVGAGI. Deletions cut 2 bases from V and 7 bases from J, with 11 bases between. CDR3 DNA sequence: TGTGCCAGCAGTTACGATGGGGCAGGTGGCTACACCTTC. Its protein is CASSYDGAGGYTF.

CDR3 nucleotides: TGTGCCAGCAGTTTCCCGGGAGGGCCCCCCAATGAGCAGTTCTTC. It translates to CASSFPGGPPNEQFF. The gene calls are TRBV27 and TRBJ2-1; 8 bases map to TRBD2. The V segment lost 3 bases and the J segment 6 bases; nucleotides outside the gene matches: 7. Germline assignment: CDR1 MNHEY and CDR2 SMNVEV (reference sequence). This CDR3 spans 15 amino acids.

The chain combines TRBV2 with TRBJ2-7; 9 nucleotides line up with TRBD2. CDR1 and CDR2 from the germline V gene are SNHLY and FYNNEI. The CDR3 length is 13 residues. The J segment lost 4 bases and the V segment lost 4 bases, leaving 2 bases of the junction unmatched. The CDR3 sequence: CASSASGNYEQYF. CDR3 in DNA: TGTGCCAGCAGTGCTAGCGGGAATTACGAGCAGTACTTC.

The chain recombines TRBV19 with TRBJ1-1, with TRBD1 matching over 7 bases. V lost 5 bases and J lost 0; bases outside the gene matches: 3. The length of the CDR3 is 14 residues. Germline V CDR1 and CDR2: LNHDA, SQIVND (reference sequence). CDR3 protein: CASSPGQLNTEAFF. As DNA, the CDR3 is TGTGCCAGTAGTCCGGGACAGCTGAACACTGAAGCTTTCTTT.

This chain uses TRBV7-2 with TRBJ2-3, with 7 bases identical to TRBD1. This CDR3 comprises 16 residues. Germline trimming cut 0 bases from V and 0 bases from J; bases unmatched to any gene: 3. CDR1 is SGHTA, CDR2 FQGNSA, per germline. The CDR3 DNA follows: TGTGCCAGCAGCTTAGCAGGGACAGCTAGCACAGATACGCAGTATTTT. Its protein product is CASSLAGTASTDTQYF.

This clone has only one observation. The junction and the germline gene differ at one end; a read error may be behind it. The V call is TRBV9, the J call TRBJ2-7; no clear D gene. The CDR3 contains 14 residues. Germline-derived CDR1 and CDR2 are SGDLS and YYNGEE. DNA of the CDR3: TGTGCCAGCAGCGTAGGCACTGCCTCCCACGAGCAGTACTTC. Encoded protein: CASSVGTASHEQYF.

The chain couples TRBV7-6 to TRBJ1-2, with 7 positions matching TRBD1. Trimming cost V 1 base and J 9 bases; bases outside gene matches: 5. Germline-derived CDR1 and CDR2 are SGHVS and FNYEAQ. This CDR3 has 13 amino acids. The CDR3, as DNA: TGTGCCAGCAGCTTAGGATCAGGGGGTAGCTACACCTTC. Translation gives CASSLGSGGSYTF. Based on the CDR3 plus reference TRBV7-6 and TRBJ1-2, the full variable domain is GAGVSQSPRYKVTKRGQDVALRCDPISGHVSLYWYRQALGQGPEFLTYFNYEAQQDKSGLPNDRFSAERPEGSISTLTIQRTEQRDSAMYRCASSLGSGGSYTFGSGTRLTVV.

The V and J genes are TRBV6-5 and TRBJ1-2, with TRBD1 as a possible D gene (6 bases). The CDR3 has 13 amino acids. The germline CDR1 and CDR2 sequences are MNHEY and SVGAGI. Trimming removed 7 bases from V and 7 bases from J, with 16 bases in between. The CDR3 sequence is CASIKAGAAGYTF. Here the CDR3 DNA reads TGTGCCAGCATCAAAGCGGGGGCCGCTGGCTACACCTTC.

Only one count was recorded for this clone. The chain employs TRBV5-1 and TRBJ2-5; 9 nucleotides line up with TRBD2. The V segment lost 5 bases and the J segment 4 bases; nucleotides outside the gene matches: 12. This CDR3 has 16 amino acids. The germline V gene encodes CDR1 SGHRS and CDR2 YFSETQ. CDR3 nucleotide sequence: TGCGCCAGCAGTCAGAGAGGTAGCGGGAGTTTAGAGACCCAGTACTTC. It translates to CASSQRGSGSLETQYF.